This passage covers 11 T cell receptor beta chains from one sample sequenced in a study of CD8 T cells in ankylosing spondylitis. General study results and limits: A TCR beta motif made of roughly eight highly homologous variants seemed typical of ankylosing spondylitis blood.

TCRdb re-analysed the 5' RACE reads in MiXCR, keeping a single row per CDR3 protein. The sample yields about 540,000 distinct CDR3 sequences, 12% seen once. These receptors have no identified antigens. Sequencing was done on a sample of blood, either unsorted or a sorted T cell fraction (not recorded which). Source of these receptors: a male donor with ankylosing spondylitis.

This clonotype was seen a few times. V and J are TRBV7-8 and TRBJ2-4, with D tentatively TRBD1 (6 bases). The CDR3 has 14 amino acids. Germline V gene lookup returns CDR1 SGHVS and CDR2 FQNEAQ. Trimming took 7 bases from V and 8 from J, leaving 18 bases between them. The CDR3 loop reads CASTSMYREDIQYF. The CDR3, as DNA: TGTGCCAGCACCTCCATGTACAGGGAAGACATTCAGTACTTC.

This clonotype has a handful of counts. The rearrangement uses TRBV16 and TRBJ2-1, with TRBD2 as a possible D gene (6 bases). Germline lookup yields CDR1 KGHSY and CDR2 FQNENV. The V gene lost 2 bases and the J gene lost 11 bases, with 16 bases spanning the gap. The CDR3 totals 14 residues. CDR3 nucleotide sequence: TGTGCCAGCAGCCAAGGCGGGATGGGGTATAAGCAGTTCTTC. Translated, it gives CASSQGGMGYKQFF. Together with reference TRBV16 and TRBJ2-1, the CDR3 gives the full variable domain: GEEVAQTPKHLVRGEGQKAKLYCAPIKGHSYVFWYQQVLKNEFKFLISFQNENVFDETGMPKERFSAKCLPNSPCSLEIQATKLEDSAVYFCASSQGGMGYKQFFGPGTRLTVL.

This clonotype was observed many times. CDR3 in DNA: TGCGCCAGCAGCACCGGACTAGCGATCGCCGAGCAGTACGTC. Translated, it gives CASSTGLAIAEQYV. The rearrangement uses TRBV5-1 and TRBJ2-7, with TRBD2 matching over 9 bases. The CDR3 runs 14 residues. The V gene's germline CDR1 is SGHRS and CDR2 YFSETQ. Trimming cost V 4 bases and J 6 bases; bases outside gene matches: 8.

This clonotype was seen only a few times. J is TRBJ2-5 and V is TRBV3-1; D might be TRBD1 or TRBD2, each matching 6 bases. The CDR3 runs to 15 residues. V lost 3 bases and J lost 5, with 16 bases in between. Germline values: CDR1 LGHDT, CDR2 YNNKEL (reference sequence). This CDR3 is CASSQGGAEWETQYF. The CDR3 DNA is TGTGCCAGCAGCCAGGGGGGCGCGGAATGGGAGACCCAGTACTTC.

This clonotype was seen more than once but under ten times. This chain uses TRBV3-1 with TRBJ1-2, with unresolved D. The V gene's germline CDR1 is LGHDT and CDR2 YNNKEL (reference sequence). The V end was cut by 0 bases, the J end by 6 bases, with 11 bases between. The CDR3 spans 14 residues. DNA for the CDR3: TGTGCCAGCAGCCAAGACAGCCAAAGGAATGGCTACACCTTC. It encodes CASSQDSQRNGYTF.

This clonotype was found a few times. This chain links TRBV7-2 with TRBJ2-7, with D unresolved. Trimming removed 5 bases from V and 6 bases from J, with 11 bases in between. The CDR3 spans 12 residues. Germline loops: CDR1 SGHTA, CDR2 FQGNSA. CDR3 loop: CASSTSPGEQYF. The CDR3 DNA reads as TGTGCCAGCAGCACCAGTCCCGGCGAGCAGTACTTC.

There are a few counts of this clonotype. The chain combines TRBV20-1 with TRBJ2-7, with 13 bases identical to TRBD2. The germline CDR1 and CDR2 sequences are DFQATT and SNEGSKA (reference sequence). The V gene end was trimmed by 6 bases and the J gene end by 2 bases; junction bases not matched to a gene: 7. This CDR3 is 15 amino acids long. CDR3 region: CSAQGLAGPPYEQYF. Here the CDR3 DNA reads TGCAGTGCCCAGGGACTAGCGGGACCCCCCTACGAGCAGTACTTC.

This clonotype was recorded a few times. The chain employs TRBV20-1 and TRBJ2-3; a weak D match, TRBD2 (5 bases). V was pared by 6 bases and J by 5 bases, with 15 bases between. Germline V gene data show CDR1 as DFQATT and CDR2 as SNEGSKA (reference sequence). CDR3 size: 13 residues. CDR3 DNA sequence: TGCAGTGCCAGATGGCTAGAGGGAGATACGCAGTATTTT. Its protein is CSARWLEGDTQYF.

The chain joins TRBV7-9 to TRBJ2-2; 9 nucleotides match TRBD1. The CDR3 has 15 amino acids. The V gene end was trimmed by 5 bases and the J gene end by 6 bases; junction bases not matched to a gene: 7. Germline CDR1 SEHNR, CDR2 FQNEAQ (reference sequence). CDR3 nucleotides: TGTGCCAGCAGCGGGGGACAGGGTTTTCCCGGGGAGCTGTTTTTT. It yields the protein CASSGGQGFPGELFF.

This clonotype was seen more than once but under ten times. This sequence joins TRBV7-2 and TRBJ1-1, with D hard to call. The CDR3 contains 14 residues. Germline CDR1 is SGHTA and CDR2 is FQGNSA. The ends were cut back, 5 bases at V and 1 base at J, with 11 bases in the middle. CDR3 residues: CASSRQVANTEAFF. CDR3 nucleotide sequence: TGTGCCAGCAGCAGGCAGGTAGCGAACACTGAAGCTTTCTTT.

CDR3 sequence (DNA): TGTGCCAGCACCATCGAACAGGGTCCATACGAGCAGTACGTC. The encoded protein is CASTIEQGPYEQYV. V usage is TRBV2 and J usage is TRBJ2-7; a weak D match, TRBD1 (6 bases). Germline-derived CDR1 and CDR2 are SNHLY and FYNNEI. Trimming stripped 7 bases from V and 4 bases from J, with 17 bases between. The CDR3 sequence is 14 residues long.